This entry concerns a single TCR beta chain. This probably arose from a read error, given a far larger clone one base away. Germline lookup yields CDR1 MDHEN and CDR2 SYDVKM. With 3 bases removed from V and 1 base from J, the gap between germline ends came to 10 bases. The CDR3 has 14 residues. The data are from a study of shared clonotypes between healthy human individuals. The genomic DNA of each subset was split evenly across several immunoSEQ plates. Only in-frame clones appear in the TCRdb table, and some are missing; sequencing was by immunoSEQ multiplex PCR. Of some 530,000 clones in the sample, about 84% are singletons; the top ten hold more than 9.5%. Donors, healthy HIV-negative adults, lacked recent acute infections or vaccinations. Only Caucasian adults living in Nashville, Tennessee served as donors.

The sequenced material came from PBMCs. This sequence originates from a woman aged 40 to 50 in good health. Some clones in this sample may be carry-over from other donors' samples. The chain carries TRBV28 and TRBJ2-7, with TRBD2 as a possible D gene (5 bases). CDR3 bases: TGTGCCAGCAGTTTCAGGAGGCGATCCTACGAGCAGTACTTC. It encodes CASSFRRRSYEQYF.